Presented here are 20 T cell receptor beta chains from one specimen sequenced in a study of shared clonotypes between healthy human individuals. Naive CD8 cells, CD45RO-negative and positively selected for CCR7, excluded terminally differentiated effector memory CD45RA+ cells. The assay was immunoSEQ multiplex PCR, and TCRdb's table has in-frame clones only and misses some. The table shows hundreds of thousands of clones, with 95% to 97% occurring only once. The sample consisted of naive CD8+ T cells sorted from blood. Receptor source: a man aged 30-40 years in good health.

J is TRBJ1-2 and V is TRBV7-9; D remains unclear. With 7 bases removed from V and 7 bases from J, the gap between germline ends came to 16 bases. In germline, CDR1 is SEHNR, CDR2 FQNEAQ (reference sequence). This CDR3 spans 13 amino acids. CDR3 coding DNA: TGTGCCAGCACCTCCACGGCTCCCCTTGGCTACACCTTC. Its translation is CASTSTAPLGYTF.

The chain uses TRBV5-5 and TRBJ1-3, with unresolved D. With 0 bases removed from V and 4 bases from J, the gap between germline ends came to 14 bases. Germline CDR1 is SGHKS and CDR2 is YYEKEE (reference sequence). This CDR3 comprises 16 residues. The CDR3 bases are TGTGCCAGCAGCTTGGGGGTGACCACGGGAGGAAACACCATATATTTT. Translation gives CASSLGVTTGGNTIYF.

The rearrangement joins TRBV27 to TRBJ2-7, with 9 bases matching TRBD2. The V gene end was trimmed by 5 bases and the J gene end by 2 bases; junction bases not matched to a gene: 4. Germline-derived CDR1 and CDR2 are MNHEY and SMNVEV (reference sequence). The CDR3 has 14 amino acids. CDR3 residues: CASSVSGRAYEQYF. The DNA for the CDR3 is TGTGCCAGCAGTGTTAGCGGGAGAGCCTACGAGCAGTACTTC.

The count of this clone is one. The chain carries TRBV7-2 and TRBJ2-7, with TRBD1 as a possible D gene (5 bases). The CDR3 loop spans 15 amino acids. The V end was cut by 7 bases, the J end by 4 bases, with 20 bases between. From germline, CDR1 is SGHTA and CDR2 FQGNSA. CDR3 sequence: CASTPPGAQAYEQYF. The CDR3 DNA reads as TGTGCCAGCACCCCCCCTGGGGCACAAGCTTACGAGCAGTACTTC.

The chain is built from TRBV9 and TRBJ1-1; no clear D gene. The CDR3 loop spans 13 amino acids. Trimming removed 6 bases at V and 1 base at J, with 10 bases between. Germline CDR1 is SGDLS and CDR2 is YYNGEE. The CDR3 DNA is TGTGCCAGCACAATTGTGACGAACACTGAAGCTTTCTTT. Translated, it gives CASTIVTNTEAFF.

V and J are TRBV28 and TRBJ2-7, with unresolved D. Germline CDR1 reads MDHEN; CDR2 reads SYDVKM. CDR3 length: 12 residues. The V and J ends lost 5 bases and 7 bases respectively, with 12 bases between them. CDR3 coding DNA: TGTGCCAGCAGTCTGGGAACTTGGGAGCAGTACTTC. Its translation: CASSLGTWEQYF.

The rearrangement links TRBV6-5 to TRBJ2-3; D gene uncertain. The CDR3 runs 12 residues. V lost 4 bases and J 6 bases, leaving 8 bases between the germline ends. Germline-derived CDR1 and CDR2 are MNHEY and SVGAGI. The CDR3 region has the DNA TGTGCCAGCAGTTCCCTGCGGGATACGCAGTATTTT. Translation gives CASSSLRDTQYF.

This clone occurred once. The rearrangement joins TRBV27 to TRBJ2-1; D perhaps matches TRBD1 (5 bases). The V end lost 10 bases, the J end lost 4 bases, and 14 bases lay between the germline ends. Per germline, CDR1 MNHEY and CDR2 SMNVEV (reference sequence). The CDR3 has 13 amino acids. The CDR3 region is CATRPAGYNEQFF. The DNA of the CDR3 is TGTGCCACCCGCCCTGCAGGGTACAATGAGCAGTTCTTC.

This clone was recorded only once. DNA of the CDR3: TGTGCCAGCAGCTCGTTCGGGAGTACGGGCTCCTACAATGAGCAGTTCTTC. It yields the protein CASSSFGSTGSYNEQFF. The gene calls are TRBV7-2 and TRBJ2-1; maybe TRBD2 (6 bases). The CDR3 runs 17 residues. Germline CDR1 reads SGHTA; CDR2 reads FQGNSA. The V end was cut by 4 bases, the J end by 0 bases, with 16 bases between.

Points on this clone: The junction shows a germline mismatch at one end, possibly a read error. The genes are TRBV6-6 and TRBJ2-7; TRBD1 is a possible D gene (6 bases). CDR1 is MNHNY, CDR2 SVGAGI, per germline (reference sequence). This CDR3 contains 13 residues. CDR3 sequence reads: CASRQGIENPLNF. CDR3 sequence (DNA): TGTGCCAGCAGACAGGGTATCGAAAATCCGTTGAACTTC.

V and J are TRBV6-1 and TRBJ2-7; no clear D. Germline lookup yields CDR1 MNHNS and CDR2 SASEGT. The CDR3 has 13 residues. The V and J ends lost 7 bases and 1 base respectively, with 11 bases between them. CDR3 amino acids: CASTSYTSYEQYF. CDR3 nucleotide sequence: TGTGCCAGCACGAGTTATACTTCCTACGAGCAGTACTTC.

V is TRBV7-8 and J is TRBJ2-7, with 11 bases lining up with TRBD1. CDR3 length: 15 amino acids. The V segment lost 7 bases and the J segment 7 bases; nucleotides outside the gene matches: 12. CDR1 is SGHVS, CDR2 FQNEAQ, per germline. CDR3 sequence (DNA): TGTGCCAGCATCCGGACAGGGGGCGCGATGGGTGAGCAGTACTTC. It encodes CASIRTGGAMGEQYF.

This chain links TRBV29-1 with TRBJ2-7; D gene unclear. The CDR3 has 14 amino acids. Germline CDR1 and CDR2: SQVTM and ANQGSEA. The germline V and J ends were trimmed by 6 bases and 4 bases, with 19 bases remaining between them. CDR3 sequence: CSVFLLSLEYEQYF. The CDR3 DNA sequence: TGCAGCGTATTCCTACTAAGCCTGGAATACGAGCAGTACTTC.

The gene calls are TRBV2 and TRBJ2-2, with D perhaps matching TRBD2 (5 bases). Looked up from germline, CDR1 is SNHLY and CDR2 is FYNNEI. V was trimmed by 6 bases and J by 0 bases, leaving 11 bases between them. CDR3 length: 15 amino acids. The CDR3 is CASSEDFSNTGELFF. DNA of the CDR3: TGTGCCAGCAGCGAGGACTTTTCGAACACCGGGGAGCTGTTTTTT.

The gene calls are TRBV27 and TRBJ2-1; tentatively, D is TRBD1 (6 bases). Trimming cost V 2 bases and J 1 base, with 9 bases left between them. Germline CDR1 and CDR2: MNHEY and SMNVEV (reference sequence). The CDR3 is 15 amino acids. In DNA, the CDR3 is TGTGCCAGCAGTTTAATCCAGGGGTCCTACAATGAGCAGTTCTTC. Encoded protein: CASSLIQGSYNEQFF.

The V call is TRBV6-5, the J call TRBJ2-7; a possible D gene is TRBD1 (6 bases). The CDR3 consists of 14 residues. Trimming pared 4 bases from V and 3 bases from J, leaving 13 bases between. CDR1 is MNHEY and CDR2 is SVGAGI in the germline V gene. CDR3 bases: TGTGCCAGCAGTTTTGTACAGGGTAACTACGAGCAGTACTTC. It codes for CASSFVQGNYEQYF.

The rearrangement uses TRBV10-3 and TRBJ2-2, with unresolved D. CDR3 length: 13 amino acids. The V end was cut by 4 bases, the J end by 5 bases, with 8 bases between. Germline CDR1 reads ENHRY; CDR2 reads SYGVKD. CDR3 protein: CAISAVGTGELFF. CDR3 DNA sequence: TGTGCCATCAGTGCTGTAGGGACCGGGGAGCTGTTTTTT.

As DNA, the CDR3 is TGTGCCAGCAGCAATCCCCCCGCTTTTCGAGGTGAGCAGTTCTTC. It codes for CASSNPPAFRGEQFF. J is TRBJ2-1 and V is TRBV7-9; D is unresolved. Trimming stripped 5 bases from V and 9 bases from J, with 20 bases between. The CDR3 has 15 residues. Germline V lookup: CDR1 SEHNR, CDR2 FQNEAQ (reference sequence). Supplemented by reference TRBV7-9 and TRBJ2-1, the full variable domain reads DTGVSQNPRHKITKRGQNVTFRCDPISEHNRLYWYRQTLGQGPEFLTYFQNEAQLEKSRLLSDRFSAERPKGSFSTLEIQRTEQGDSAMYLCASSNPPAFRGEQFFGPGTRLTVL.

V is TRBV5-1 and J is TRBJ2-2, with D unclear. The CDR3 is 14 amino acids. The germline V gene encodes CDR1 SGHRS and CDR2 YFSETQ. Trimming cost V 4 bases and J 0 bases, with 7 bases left between them. The CDR3: CASSNLPNTGELFF. CDR3 sequence (DNA): TGCGCCAGCAGCAACCTACCGAACACCGGGGAGCTGTTTTTT. Using reference TRBV5-1 and TRBJ2-2 for the parts outside the CDR3, the full variable domain is KAGVTQTPRYLIKTRGQQVTLSCSPISGHRSVSWYQQTPGQGLQFLFEYFSETQRNKGNFPGRFSGRQFSNSRSEMNVSTLELGDSALYLCASSNLPNTGELFFGEGSRLTVL.

V usage is TRBV27 and J usage is TRBJ2-1; D possibly corresponds to TRBD2 (5 bases). The CDR3 totals 17 residues. Between the trimmed V and J ends, which lost 0 bases and 4 bases, there was a span of 16 bases. Germline V lookup: CDR1 MNHEY, CDR2 SMNVEV (reference sequence). The CDR3 sequence is CASSLSHRARGYNEQFF. CDR3 coding DNA: TGTGCCAGCAGTTTATCACATAGGGCACGCGGGTACAATGAGCAGTTCTTC.